This paragraph reports one TCR beta chain. Its antigen is not identified. This entry comes from a study of CD8+CD57+ T cells in acquired aplastic anemia. Overall study context: DNA recovered from sorted CD4+ and CD8+ cells had a mean of about 3.5 ug. Study-level findings and limits: Found in both controls and patients were around 31 CD8+ CDR3 sequences. Significance was not reached for CD8+ Simpson's diversity between patients and controls.

Genomic DNA, the template, was used for profiling of the TCR beta VDJ and CDR3. TCRdb used MiXCR to reprocess the reads, holding one entry per CDR3 protein. This table holds about 190,000 distinct CDR3 sequences, over 60% found once. Trimming left V 5 bases short and J 0 bases short, with 15 bases between. This CDR3 has 16 residues. From germline, CDR1 is SGHVS and CDR2 FNYEAQ. The rearrangement links TRBV7-6 to TRBJ2-3, with TRBD2 as a possible D gene (5 bases). Sequences were obtained from sorted CD4+, CD8+, or CD8+CD57+ T cells (not recorded which) from PBMCs. The TCR was taken from a human donor with severe aplastic anemia or a healthy control (not recorded which). CDR3 nucleotides: TGTGCCAGCAGCCTACCGGGGTCCGCCAGCACAGATACGCAGTATTTT. Amino acids: CASSLPGSASTDTQYF.